This TCR beta chain is from a study of Ad26.COV2.S vaccination and SARS-CoV-2 variants. The repertoire was sequenced with immunoSEQ multiplex PCR; TCRdb's copy has only in-frame clones and lacks some. Of some 180,000 clones in the sample, around nine tenths were seen once. The CDR3 has 19 amino acids. Germline CDR1 is LNHDA and CDR2 is SQIVND (reference sequence). The junction had 18 bases not matched to a gene; V was cut back by 9 bases and J by 0 bases. In regard to this clone: Its antigen is unidentified.

Notes on the study in general: The authors reported substantial breadth in spike-specific CD8+ and CD4+ T cell responses after vaccination. Researchers cautioned that TCR breadth and depth analyses may have underestimated total T cell responses.

The sequence was collected from a human donor who had recovered from COVID-19. The V call is TRBV19, the J call TRBJ1-5, with 9 bases identical to TRBD1. Sequenced here: peripheral blood, sampled after recovery from COVID-19. Here the CDR3 DNA reads TGTGCCAGCAGGGGTGGGACAGGGAGTTTACTCTATAGCAATCAGCCCCAGCATTTT. Residues: CASRGGTGSLLYSNQPQHF.